This TCR beta chain was observed in a study of cytomegalovirus exposure and HLA in healthy donors. Researchers ran the PCR with 60 Vbeta and 13 Jbeta primers. Authors' analysis steps: Among the unique TCR beta chains that a later analysis counted, around 72 million in all, roughly 11 million were shared. TCRdb keeps only in-frame clones here, not all; method: immunoSEQ multiplex PCR. V and J calls and clone size follow that table, whereas D and trimming were derived from the DNA. This table has roughly 160,000 clones, roughly 79% appearing once. For this clone: The same CDR3 is also encoded by other DNA sequences in this sample.

Germline V CDR1 and CDR2: SGHRS, YFSETQ. The CDR3 extends over 16 amino acids. Germline trimming cut 4 bases from V and 2 bases from J; bases unmatched to any gene: 8. The specimen sequenced was PBMCs. This TCR came from a woman aged 45-59 years in good health and CMV-seronegative. The rearrangement uses TRBV5-1 and TRBJ2-3, with 9 bases lining up with TRBD2. The CDR3 DNA reads TGCGCCAGCAGCCTACGACTAGCGGAGTCCACAGATACGCAGTATTTT. It specifies CASSLRLAESTDTQYF.